Following are 13 T cell receptor beta chains from one sample sequenced in a study of OX40 agonist ivuxolimab in advanced cancers. Produced via immunoSEQ multiplex PCR; TCRdb's table is partial and in-frame only. The sample consists of about 79,000 clones, 85% to 95% of them appearing once. The source was CD4+ or CD8+ T cells sorted from blood, collected in a trial of the OX40 agonist ivuxolimab. All receptors come from an adult with an advanced solid tumor such as melanoma, head and neck, liver or kidney cancer.

The chain employs TRBV11-3 and TRBJ2-5; D perhaps matches TRBD2 (5 bases). Germline V lookup: CDR1 SGHNT, CDR2 YENEEA. Trimming shortened V by 4 bases and J by 5 bases, and 17 bases separated the two germline ends. The CDR3 covers 15 residues. The CDR3 sequence: CASSSYEEAVETQYF. Written as DNA, the CDR3 is TGTGCCAGCAGCTCCTACGAGGAGGCCGTGGAGACCCAGTACTTC.

This chain uses TRBV7-6 with TRBJ2-7, with TRBD1 matching over 9 bases. The CDR3 is 15 residues long. Germline V gene data show CDR1 as SGHVS and CDR2 as FNYEAQ. The junction had 10 bases not matched to a gene; V was cut back by 5 bases and J by 5 bases. The chain's CDR3 is CASSTQTGGGHEQYF. In DNA, the CDR3 is TGTGCCAGCAGCACCCAGACAGGGGGTGGGCACGAGCAGTACTTC.

The chain has TRBV11-3 and TRBJ2-7; no clear D. The CDR3 has 16 amino acids. V was pared by 1 base and J by 0 bases, with 13 bases between. The germline V gene encodes CDR1 SGHNT and CDR2 YENEEA. CDR3 coding DNA: TGTGCCAGCAGCTTAGGTCCTCAGGAGAGCTCCTACGAGCAGTACTTC. Amino acids: CASSLGPQESSYEQYF.

The rearrangement joins TRBV5-1 to TRBJ1-5; TRBD1 aligns across 7 bases. J was trimmed by 6 bases and V by 4 bases; bases with no gene match: 7. The germline V gene has CDR1 SGHRS and CDR2 YFSETQ. This CDR3 region has 14 residues. CDR3 amino acids: CASSQGERTQPQHF. Written as DNA, the CDR3 is TGCGCCAGCAGCCAGGGGGAGCGGACTCAGCCCCAGCATTTT.

This chain connects TRBV6-5 to TRBJ2-2; 7 bases are a match to TRBD1. CDR3 length equals 15 residues. CDR1 and CDR2 from the germline V gene are MNHEY and SVGAGI. The V gene end was trimmed by 6 bases and the J gene end by 6 bases; junction bases not matched to a gene: 10. The CDR3 region is CASSSGQVVPGELFF. The DNA for the CDR3 is TGTGCCAGCAGCTCCGGACAGGTTGTCCCCGGGGAGCTGTTTTTT.

This clone has just a few counts. This sequence joins TRBV7-6 and TRBJ2-2; D might be TRBD1 or TRBD2, each matching 6 bases. The germline V and J ends were trimmed by 1 base and 4 bases, with 10 bases remaining between them. The CDR3 runs 15 residues. Germline CDR1 SGHVS, CDR2 FNYEAQ. CDR3 amino acids: CASSLGGGSTGELFF. CDR3 coding DNA: TGTGCCAGCAGCTTAGGAGGGGGGTCCACCGGGGAGCTGTTTTTT. The whole variable domain, filled in from reference TRBV7-6 and TRBJ2-2, reads GAGVSQSPRYKVTKRGQDVALRCDPISGHVSLYWYRQALGQGPEFLTYFNYEAQQDKSGLPNDRFSAERPEGSISTLTIQRTEQRDSAMYRCASSLGGGSTGELFFGEGSRLTVL.

V usage is TRBV5-1 and J usage is TRBJ1-2; possibly TRBD1 for D (5 bases). The CDR3 runs to 14 residues. Trimming took 0 bases from V and 3 from J, leaving 9 bases between them. Germline V lookup: CDR1 SGHRS, CDR2 YFSETQ. CDR3 residues: CASSLAGADYGYTF. The CDR3 coding sequence is TGCGCCAGCAGCTTGGCCGGGGCAGACTATGGCTACACCTTC.

This clone was detected once. The chain employs TRBV27 and TRBJ1-1; D is ambiguous. Per the germline V gene, CDR1 is MNHEY and CDR2 is SMNVEV (reference sequence). V was pared by 5 bases and J by 2 bases, with 15 bases between. There are 15 residues in the CDR3. The CDR3 nucleotides read TGTGCCAGCAGTGCCCGCGAACAAATCAACACTGAAGCTTTCTTT. Translated: CASSAREQINTEAFF.

The chain has TRBV9 and TRBJ2-1, with 9 bases matching TRBD2. The CDR3 consists of 17 residues. Germline CDR1 and CDR2: SGDLS and YYNGEE. The ends lost 4 bases at V and 2 bases at J; junction bases unmatched: 10. The CDR3 reads CASSPTPGTSPYNEQFF. The CDR3 nucleotides read TGTGCCAGCAGCCCTACCCCCGGGACTAGCCCCTACAATGAGCAGTTCTTC.

The rearrangement uses TRBV29-1 and TRBJ2-1; 11 nucleotides align to TRBD2. The CDR3 sequence is 15 residues long. V dropped 7 bases and J dropped 5; count of bases not matched to a gene: 10. The germline CDR1 and CDR2 sequences are SQVTM and ANQGSEA. In DNA, the CDR3 is TGCAGCGCCCAGGATCTAGCGGGGGGAGACAATGAGCAGTTCTTC. Residues: CSAQDLAGGDNEQFF.

This chain uses TRBV5-6 with TRBJ2-7, with no clear D. CDR3 size: 12 residues. Germline V gene data show CDR1 as SGHDT and CDR2 as YYEEEE. V was trimmed by 2 bases and J by 5 bases, leaving 8 bases between them. This CDR3 is CASSFPGNEQYF. The CDR3 DNA follows: TGTGCCAGCAGCTTTCCAGGAAACGAGCAGTACTTC.

This clone was detected only a few times. The V and J genes are TRBV4-1 and TRBJ1-6; D unclear. The length of the CDR3 is 15 residues. Germline values: CDR1 MGHRA, CDR2 YSYEKL. V was shortened by 1 base and J by 10 bases, with 14 bases between the two germline ends. DNA for the CDR3: TGCGCCAGCAGCCAAGTATCCGGGTCGGGATCACCCCTCCACTTT. Translating gives CASSQVSGSGSPLHF.

This clone was seen a single time. The chain carries TRBV7-9 and TRBJ2-7; 9 nucleotides line up with TRBD2. Losses at the gene ends were 8 bases for V and 2 bases for J; bases not matched to a gene: 1. CDR1 is SEHNR and CDR2 is FQNEAQ in the germline V gene (reference sequence). The CDR3 has 12 residues. The CDR3 is CASGTSTYEQYF. Here the CDR3 DNA reads TGTGCCAGCGGGACTAGCACCTACGAGCAGTACTTC.